One sample yielded the 28 T cell receptor beta chains listed below, sequenced in a study of T cell responses to AZD1222 COVID-19 vaccine. Sequencing used immunoSEQ multiplex PCR; TCRdb keeps in-frame clones, though not all of them. This sample has about 47,000 clones, with over 75% found just once. This specimen consisted of peripheral blood, obtained 28 days after the second dose of the MenACWY control vaccine. The receptor set was obtained from an adult who received the MenACWY meningococcal vaccine as a control.

The J gene is TRBJ1-4, the V gene TRBV28, with 8 positions matching TRBD1. Germline-derived CDR1 and CDR2 are MDHEN and SYDVKM. This CDR3 region has 14 residues. V lost 3 bases to trimming and J lost 7 bases; unmatched junction nucleotides: 4. CDR3 bases: TGTGCCAGCAGTTTGACAGGGGCAGGTGAAAAACTGTTTTTT. This sequence encodes CASSLTGAGEKLFF.

The chain uses TRBV5-1 and TRBJ1-3; 10 positions match TRBD1. The CDR3 is made up of 14 amino acids. V lost 5 bases and J lost 4; bases outside the gene matches: 3. Germline V CDR1 and CDR2: SGHRS, YFSETQ. CDR3 sequence: CASSGTGDGNTIYF. CDR3 bases: TGCGCCAGCAGTGGGACAGGGGACGGAAACACCATATATTTT.

V gene TRBV19 combines with J gene TRBJ2-5; 10 nucleotides match TRBD1. In germline, CDR1 is LNHDA, CDR2 SQIVND (reference sequence). The V and J ends lost 6 bases and 4 bases, in that order; junction bases with no gene match: 5. CDR3 length: 14 residues. The chain's CDR3 is CASRSDRGGETQYF. The DNA for the CDR3 is TGTGCCAGTAGGTCGGACAGGGGGGGAGAGACCCAGTACTTC.

CDR3 in amino acids: CASRDILAGRSYNEQFF. As DNA, the CDR3 is TGTGCCAGCCGAGACATCTTAGCGGGACGCTCCTACAATGAGCAGTTCTTC. This chain uses TRBV2 with TRBJ2-1; 8 nucleotides line up with TRBD2. Germline V gene lookup returns CDR1 SNHLY and CDR2 FYNNEI. The CDR3 runs to 17 residues. The J segment lost 0 bases and the V segment lost 8 bases, leaving 12 bases of the junction unmatched.

V usage is TRBV3-1 (or the pseudogene TRBV3-2) and J usage is TRBJ2-1, with D possibly TRBD1 on 6 matching bases. This CDR3 region has 15 residues. V shed 3 bases and J shed 8 bases, with 17 bases lying between them. CDR1 is LGHDT and CDR2 is YNNKEL in the germline V gene (reference sequence). DNA of the CDR3: TGTGCCAGCAGCCAGGGGACGCGTGGGGGCTATGAGCAGTTCTTC. Its translation: CASSQGTRGGYEQFF.

This clone showed up just a few times. The rearrangement joins TRBV28 to TRBJ1-5; D unclear. Germline CDR1 and CDR2: MDHEN and SYDVKM. Trimming took off 5 bases at V and 6 bases at J, with 8 bases between the two ends. This CDR3 contains 12 residues. The CDR3 DNA sequence: TGTGCCAGCAGTGTGGTTGGTCAGCCCCAGCATTTT. It specifies CASSVVGQPQHF. Drawing the rest from reference TRBV28 and TRBJ1-5, the complete variable domain is DVKVTQSSRYLVKRTGEKVFLECVQDMDHENMFWYRQDPGLGLRLIYFSYDVKMKEKGDIPEGYSVSREKKERFSLILESASTNQTSMYLCASSVVGQPQHFGDGTRLSIL.

This chain uses TRBV7-9 with TRBJ2-1; possible D gene TRBD2, 6 bases. The CDR3 covers 14 residues. The ends were cut back, 1 base at V and 8 bases at J, with 12 bases in the middle. CDR1 is SEHNR, CDR2 FQNEAQ, per germline (reference sequence). As DNA, the CDR3 is TGTGCCAGCAGCTTAGTGGAACTAGCCCATGAGCAGTTCTTC. It is translated as CASSLVELAHEQFF.

V gene TRBV10-3 combines with J gene TRBJ1-5; 8 bases align to TRBD1. The CDR3 totals 14 residues. J lost 3 bases, V lost 6 bases, and 4 bases had no gene match. Germline CDR1 reads ENHRY; CDR2 reads SYGVKD. CDR3 sequence reads: CAIRRTGNNQPQHF. CDR3 DNA: TGTGCCATCAGACGGACAGGGAACAATCAGCCCCAGCATTTT.

The chain links TRBV7-8 to TRBJ1-1, with no clear D. V dropped 1 base and J dropped 7 bases, with 10 bases sitting between them. CDR3 size: 13 residues. Germline assignment: CDR1 SGHVS and CDR2 FQNEAQ. CDR3 protein: CASSLGGGDEAFF. DNA of the CDR3: TGTGCCAGCAGCTTAGGCGGTGGCGATGAAGCTTTCTTT.

V usage is TRBV5-1 and J usage is TRBJ1-2, with D unclear. Germline values: CDR1 SGHRS, CDR2 YFSETQ. V was clipped by 2 bases and J by 4 bases, with 12 bases between them. The CDR3 sequence is 14 residues long. CDR3: CASSFGDGTYGYTF. The CDR3 DNA reads as TGCGCCAGCAGCTTCGGGGATGGCACCTATGGCTACACCTTC.

The V call is TRBV2, the J call TRBJ1-4; a possible D gene is TRBD1 (6 bases). The CDR3 sequence is 14 residues long. The germline gives CDR1 SNHLY, CDR2 FYNNEI. V gave up 8 bases and J gave up 8 bases, with 18 bases separating them. In nucleotides, the CDR3 is TGTGCCAGCTGTTCACAGGGTCTGAGGGAAAAACTGTTTTTT. This codes for CASCSQGLREKLFF.

The CDR3 loop reads CASSQRGSGANVLTF. CDR3 nucleotide sequence: TGTGCCAGCAGTCAAAGGGGGTCTGGGGCCAACGTCCTGACTTTC. The chain combines TRBV6-5 with TRBJ2-6; D possibly corresponds to TRBD1 (6 bases). Per the germline V gene, CDR1 is MNHEY and CDR2 is SVGAGI. The CDR3 has 15 residues. Trimming shortened V by 5 bases and J by 1 base, and 9 bases separated the two germline ends.

The chain combines TRBV18 with TRBJ2-2; tentatively, D is TRBD1 (5 bases). Germline CDR1 KGHSH, CDR2 LQKENI. Trimming pared 3 bases from V and 5 bases from J, leaving 13 bases between. The CDR3 length is 15 residues. CDR3 nucleotide sequence: TGTGCCAGCTCACCCCAAGGGGCCTTGACCGGGGAGCTGTTTTTT. This translates into CASSPQGALTGELFF. The whole variable domain, filled in from reference TRBV18 and TRBJ2-2, reads NAGVMQNPRHLVRRRGQEARLRCSPMKGHSHVYWYRQLPEEGLKFMVYLQKENIIDESGMPKERFSAEFPKEGPSILRIQQVVRGDSAAYFCASSPQGALTGELFFGEGSRLTVL.

V usage is TRBV4-2 and J usage is TRBJ1-1; no clear D. The CDR3 covers 18 residues. The ends were cut back, 0 bases at V and 0 bases at J, with 17 bases in the middle. Germline assignment: CDR1 LGHNA and CDR2 YNFKEQ. The CDR3 here is CASSQDAAPMILNTEAFF. For the CDR3, the DNA is TGTGCCAGCAGCCAAGATGCAGCCCCGATGATCCTGAACACTGAAGCTTTCTTT.

This sequence joins TRBV5-1 and TRBJ1-2; D remains ambiguous. In germline, CDR1 is SGHRS, CDR2 YFSETQ. The CDR3 sequence is 13 residues long. Between the trimmed V and J ends, which lost 2 bases and 4 bases, there was a span of 9 bases. The CDR3 coding sequence is TGCGCCAGCAGCTTAGGAGAGATCTATGGCTACACCTTC. It yields the protein CASSLGEIYGYTF.

The rearrangement joins TRBV2 to TRBJ2-4; D remains unclear. The ends were cut back, 2 bases at V and 3 bases at J, with 17 bases in the middle. Per the germline V gene, CDR1 is SNHLY and CDR2 is FYNNEI. The CDR3 is 17 residues long. CDR3 nucleotides: TGTGCCAGCAGTGAAAGGAGCAGCCTCGGAGACAAAAACATTCAGTACTTC. This sequence encodes CASSERSSLGDKNIQYF.

This chain joins TRBV7-8 and TRBJ1-6; unclear D gene. The CDR3 is 15 residues long. Trimming took 2 bases from V and 7 from J, leaving 12 bases between them. Germline values: CDR1 SGHVS, CDR2 FQNEAQ. In DNA, the CDR3 is TGTGCCAGCAGCTTAAAAACAGCAACCAATTCACCCCTCCACTTT. Translating gives CASSLKTATNSPLHF. Variable domain in full (rest from reference TRBV7-8 and TRBJ1-6): GAGVSQSPRYKVAKRGQDVALRCDPISGHVSLFWYQQALGQGPEFLTYFQNEAQLDKSGLPSDRFFAERPEGSVSTLKIQRTQQEDSAVYLCASSLKTATNSPLHFGNGTRLTVT.

The chain has TRBV7-2 and TRBJ2-7; the match to TRBD2 covers 8 bases. The CDR3 length is 14 residues. In germline, CDR1 is SGHTA, CDR2 FQGNSA. V shed 1 base, J shed 2 bases, and the junction held 1 base outside the gene matches. DNA for the CDR3: TGTGCCAGCAGCTTAGGGGGACTAGCCTACGAGCAGTACGTC. Protein product: CASSLGGLAYEQYV.

The V gene is TRBV18, the J gene TRBJ2-4; maybe TRBD1 (6 bases). Germline values: CDR1 KGHSH, CDR2 LQKENI. The CDR3 sequence is 15 residues long. Trimming stripped 2 bases from V and 1 base from J, with 9 bases between. CDR3 nucleotide sequence: TGTGCCAGCTCACCAAAGGACAGCGCCAAAAACATTCAGTACTTC. It encodes CASSPKDSAKNIQYF. The whole variable domain, filled in from reference TRBV18 and TRBJ2-4, reads NAGVMQNPRHLVRRRGQEARLRCSPMKGHSHVYWYRQLPEEGLKFMVYLQKENIIDESGMPKERFSAEFPKEGPSILRIQQVVRGDSAAYFCASSPKDSAKNIQYFGAGTRLSVL.

Only a few counts were recorded for this clone. The CDR3 DNA follows: TGTGCCACCAGCCAGGCTATGAACACTGAAGCTTTCTTT. It translates to CATSQAMNTEAFF. The chain couples TRBV15 to TRBJ1-1; D call uncertain. Trimming stripped 5 bases from V and 0 bases from J, with 7 bases between. The germline V gene encodes CDR1 LNHNV and CDR2 YYDKDF (reference sequence). There are 13 residues in the CDR3.

This sequence joins TRBV7-2 and TRBJ2-2; D gene ambiguous. This CDR3 contains 15 residues. V gave up 1 base and J gave up 5 bases, with 11 bases separating them. Germline values: CDR1 SGHTA, CDR2 FQGNSA. The CDR3 is CASSLGLLMTGELFF. For the CDR3, the DNA is TGTGCCAGCAGCTTAGGTCTACTTATGACCGGGGAGCTGTTTTTT.

This clone has just one count. The chain employs TRBV2 and TRBJ1-2, with 7 bases matching TRBD1. Germline CDR1 reads SNHLY; CDR2 reads FYNNEI. CDR3 size: 15 residues. After removal of 1 base from V and 2 bases from J, the junction contained 4 bases not matched to a gene. The CDR3: CASSEEKGANYGYTF. CDR3 coding DNA: TGTGCCAGCAGTGAAGAGAAGGGGGCGAACTATGGCTACACCTTC.

The chain couples TRBV28 to TRBJ1-2; tentatively, D is TRBD1 (5 bases). Germline loops: CDR1 MDHEN, CDR2 SYDVKM. Between the trimmed V and J ends, which lost 8 bases and 4 bases, there was a span of 29 bases. CDR3 length: 18 residues. The CDR3: CASRPQAPEGRLVYGYTF. CDR3 DNA: TGTGCCAGCCGCCCTCAAGCCCCCGAGGGGCGCCTCGTCTATGGCTACACCTTC.

About this clone itself: This sequence may be a read error, since a much larger clone differs from it by one base. The chain couples TRBV3-1 (or the pseudogene TRBV3-2) to TRBJ2-2; TRBD2 might be the D (7 bases). The CDR3 runs to 15 residues. Germline V lookup: CDR1 LGHDT, CDR2 YNNKEL (reference sequence). CDR3 in amino acids: CARSPRAGAGGELFF. The CDR3 coding sequence is TGTGCCCGCAGCCCCCGGGCGGGGGCGGGCGGGGAGCTGTTTTTT.

The CDR3 loop is CASSEGGRDTEAFF. The CDR3 DNA follows: TGTGCCAGCAGTGAAGGGGGCAGGGACACTGAAGCTTTCTTT. The chain uses TRBV2 and TRBJ1-1, with TRBD1 as a possible D gene (5 bases). CDR1 SNHLY and CDR2 FYNNEI come from the germline V gene. The CDR3 is 14 amino acids. Trimming left V 1 base short and J 3 bases short, with 9 bases between. The full variable domain, its missing parts supplied by reference TRBV2 and TRBJ1-1, is EPEVTQTPSHQVTQMGQEVILRCVPISNHLYFYWYRQILGQKVEFLVSFYNNEISEKSEIFDDQFSVERPDGSNFTLKIRSTKLEDSAMYFCASSEGGRDTEAFFGQGTRLTVV.

This clone was recorded once. V is TRBV29-1 and J is TRBJ1-1, with unresolved D. V dropped 1 base and J dropped 5 bases, with 11 bases sitting between them. The length of the CDR3 is 13 residues. Germline values: CDR1 SQVTM, CDR2 ANQGSEA. The CDR3 reads CSVEGGGGTEAFF. In DNA, the CDR3 is TGCAGCGTTGAAGGAGGCGGTGGGACTGAAGCTTTCTTT.

The rearrangement links TRBV10-3 to TRBJ2-2, with D tentatively TRBD2 (5 bases). Germline V CDR1 and CDR2: ENHRY, SYGVKD. Between the trimmed V and J ends, which lost 2 bases and 3 bases, there was a span of 16 bases. The CDR3 contains 17 residues. The CDR3 coding sequence is TGTGCCATCAGTGAGCTTGGCCTAGCAAGGGACACCGGGGAGCTGTTTTTT. Translating it yields CAISELGLARDTGELFF.

This clone was counted once. This chain uses TRBV18 with TRBJ1-5; perhaps TRBD1 as D (6 bases). CDR3 length equals 14 residues. The germline gives CDR1 KGHSH, CDR2 LQKENI. The germline V and J ends were trimmed by 2 bases and 5 bases, with 10 bases remaining between them. The CDR3 nucleotides read TGTGCCAGCTCACCATCTGGGGGCTATCAGCCCCAGCATTTT. This codes for CASSPSGGYQPQHF. The full variable domain, in which reference TRBV18 and TRBJ1-5 provide the parts outside the CDR3, is NAGVMQNPRHLVRRRGQEARLRCSPMKGHSHVYWYRQLPEEGLKFMVYLQKENIIDESGMPKERFSAEFPKEGPSILRIQQVVRGDSAAYFCASSPSGGYQPQHFGDGTRLSIL.